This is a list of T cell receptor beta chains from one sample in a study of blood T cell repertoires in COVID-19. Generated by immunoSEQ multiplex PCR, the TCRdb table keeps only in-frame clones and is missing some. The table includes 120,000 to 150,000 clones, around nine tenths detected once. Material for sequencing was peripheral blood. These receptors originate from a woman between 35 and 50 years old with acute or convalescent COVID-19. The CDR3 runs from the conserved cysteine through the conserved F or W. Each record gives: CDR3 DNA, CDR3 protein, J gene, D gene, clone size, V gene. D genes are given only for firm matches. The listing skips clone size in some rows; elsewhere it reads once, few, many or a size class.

TGTGCCAGCAGCTTAGGACTAGCGGGCCGTTACAATGAGCAGTTCTTC	CASSLGLAGRYNEQFF	TRBJ2-1	TRBD2	-	TRBV11-1
TGTGCCAGCACCCCGGGAGGGGGCTTATCTAATGAAAAACTGTTTTTT	CASTPGGGLSNEKLFF	TRBJ1-4	TRBD1	-	TRBV28
TGTGCCAGCAGCTTAGCGGCGGGAGCCGGGGGTAATTCACCCCTCCACTTT	CASSLAAGAGGNSPLHF	TRBJ1-6	-	-	TRBV7-2
TGTGCCAGCAGCGTAGGAGACAGGGAATCCCACTATGGCTACACCTTC	CASSVGDRESHYGYTF	TRBJ1-2	TRBD1	-	TRBV9
TGTGCCAGCAGCTTCAGGGCCGACACCTATGGCTACACCTTC	CASSFRADTYGYTF	TRBJ1-2	-	-	TRBV3-1/TRBV3-2
TGTGCCAGCAGCTTCACCGGGACTAGCGTGGCTGAGCAGTTCTTC	CASSFTGTSVAEQFF	TRBJ2-1	TRBD2	-	TRBV7-3
TGTGCCAGCAGCGACAATCCGAACACTGAAGCTTTCTTT	CASSDNPNTEAFF	TRBJ1-1	-	once	TRBV6-2/TRBV6-3
TGTGCCAGCAGTAACACCGGGACTAGACCTCTGGAGCAGTTCTTC	CASSNTGTRPLEQFF	TRBJ2-1	TRBD2	-	TRBV6-5
TGTGCCAGCAGTCCGTCGAGCAATCAGCCCCAGCATTTT	CASSPSSNQPQHF	TRBJ1-5	-	-	TRBV2
TGCGCCAGCAGCTTGTCCCCAGGGCAGGGGTACAATGAGCAGTTCTTC	CASSLSPGQGYNEQFF	TRBJ2-1	-	-	TRBV5-1
TGTGCCAGCAGCCCCATCCATGGGACAGGGCAACTAGCCAAAAACATTCAGTACTTC	CASSPIHGTGQLAKNIQYF	TRBJ2-4	TRBD1	-	TRBV7-2
TGTGCCACCAGTGCCCGCCGACAGGGGGCTCGCTATGGCTACACCTTC	CATSARRQGARYGYTF	TRBJ1-2	TRBD1	few	TRBV24-1
TGTGCCAGTAGTATGGCGACACAGGGGTATAATTCACCCCTCCACTTT	CASSMATQGYNSPLHF	TRBJ1-6	TRBD1	once	TRBV19
TGTGCCAGCAGTTTACAGGGGCACTCTACAGATACGCAGTATTTT	CASSLQGHSTDTQYF	TRBJ2-3	TRBD1	-	TRBV6-2/TRBV6-3
TGTGCCAGCAGCCAAACCCCGGGACTAGCGGGGAATACGCAGTATTTT	CASSQTPGLAGNTQYF	TRBJ2-3	TRBD2	once	TRBV14
TGTGCCATCAGTCCATCGACGGGGGGAGACACTGAAGCTTTCTTT	CAISPSTGGDTEAFF	TRBJ1-1	-	-	TRBV10-3
TGTGCCATCAGTGAGACAGGGGGCTATGGGCCCCAGCATTTT	CAISETGGYGPQHF	TRBJ1-5	TRBD1	once	TRBV10-3
TGCAGCGTACTAACAGGGTCAGGGCCGAACACCGGGGAGCTGTTTTTT	CSVLTGSGPNTGELFF	TRBJ2-2	-	-	TRBV29-1
TGCGCCAGCAGCCAAGATGAGGAAAACATTCAGTACTTC	CASSQDEENIQYF	TRBJ2-4	-	-	TRBV4-3
TGTGCCAGCAGCACTCAGGAGGTGGATTCACCCCTCCACTTT	CASSTQEVDSPLHF	TRBJ1-6	-	-	TRBV21-1
TGCGCCAGCAGCCGGGGACTAGCGGCCACCCTAGCCAAAAACATTCAGTACTTC	CASSRGLAATLAKNIQYF	TRBJ2-4	TRBD2	-	TRBV5-1
TGTGCCAGCACCTCAACTACCTCAGGGTTGAGCTACACCTTC	CASTSTTSGLSYTF	TRBJ1-2	-	-	TRBV28
TGTGCCAGCAGCTTAGGACACATCTACGAGCAGTACTTC	CASSLGHIYEQYF	TRBJ2-7	-	-	TRBV7-8
TGTGCCAGCAGCACCGTCCTCGTGCGGGGGGAGACCTACGAGCAGTACTTC	CASSTVLVRGETYEQYF	TRBJ2-7	TRBD2	-	TRBV5-7
TGTGCCAGCAGTTACGCTAGCGGGAGGGTACATGAGCAGTTCTTC	CASSYASGRVHEQFF	TRBJ2-1	TRBD2	-	TRBV6-2/TRBV6-3
TGTGCCAGCAGCTCATGGGAGACAGGGAAAGGTCAGCCCCAGCATTTT	CASSSWETGKGQPQHF	TRBJ1-5	TRBD1	-	TRBV5-6
TGTGCCAGCCGCAGACTGGGGGCACTCCTAAACAATGAGCAGTTCTTC	CASRRLGALLNNEQFF	TRBJ2-1	-	-	TRBV11-2
TGCGCCAGCAGCTTTACTAGCGGTCCCAGCTCCTACGAGCAGTACTTC	CASSFTSGPSSYEQYF	TRBJ2-7	TRBD2	-	TRBV5-1
TGTGCCAGCAGTTATTCCAGCTGGGACACAACCTACGAGCAGTACTTC	CASSYSSWDTTYEQYF	TRBJ2-7	-	-	TRBV6-5
TGTGCCAGCAGTGTTATGTTTAATGAAAAACTGTTTTTT	CASSVMFNEKLFF	TRBJ1-4	-	-	TRBV28
TGTGCCAGCAGCCTAAGACAGGGGGCGAACACTGAAGCTTTCTTT	CASSLRQGANTEAFF	TRBJ1-1	TRBD1	-	TRBV5-6
TGTGCCAGCAGACCGGGAATCTCAGATACGCAGTATTTT	CASRPGISDTQYF	TRBJ2-3	-	once	TRBV6-5
TGTGCCAGTAGACCGTGGGGGGTGGCCCAAAATCAGCCCCAGCATTTT	CASRPWGVAQNQPQHF	TRBJ1-5	-	-	TRBV19
TGCGCCAGCAGCCAACGACAGGGCGGCACTGAAGCTTTCTTT	CASSQRQGGTEAFF	TRBJ1-1	TRBD1	-	TRBV4-1
TGTGCCAGCGGACGACAGGGGGCGAGAAGAACTAATGAAAAACTGTTTTTT	CASGRQGARRTNEKLFF	TRBJ1-4	-	-	TRBV21-1
TGCGCCAGCACCCCAGATAGCGGGGGATACAATGAGCAGTTCTTC	CASTPDSGGYNEQFF	TRBJ2-1	TRBD2	-	TRBV5-1
TGTGCCAGCAGCTTGGCGGGACAGGAGACCGTAGGAGCTTTCTTT	CASSLAGQETVGAFF	TRBJ1-1	TRBD1	-	TRBV5-4
TGTGCCAGCAGCTTAGGGGGAGGGCCCCAAGAGACCCAGTACTTC	CASSLGGGPQETQYF	TRBJ2-5	TRBD2	-	TRBV11-1
TGTGCCATCAGTGGCACAGGGGATGAACAGCCCCAGCATTTT	CAISGTGDEQPQHF	TRBJ1-5	TRBD1	-	TRBV10-3
TGTGCCTGGAGTGTACTAGCGGGGGTCACAGATACGCAGTATTTT	CAWSVLAGVTDTQYF	TRBJ2-3	TRBD2	-	TRBV30
TGTGCCATCAGTGTTCAGGAGGCCTATGGCTACACCTTC	CAISVQEAYGYTF	TRBJ1-2	-	-	TRBV10-3
TGTGCCAGCAGCTTGGTCGGGACAGGGGTCGATGGGGCCAACGTCCTGACTTTC	CASSLVGTGVDGANVLTF	TRBJ2-6	TRBD1	-	TRBV5-6
TGTGCCAGTCCGACTAGCGGGTCCTACAATGAGCAGTTCTTC	CASPTSGSYNEQFF	TRBJ2-1	TRBD2	-	TRBV2
TGTGCCAGCAGCTTTAGCCCGGACAGCCTCTACGAGCAGTACTTC	CASSFSPDSLYEQYF	TRBJ2-7	-	many	TRBV7-9
TGTGCCAGCAGCGTAGGTCCTAGCGGGGCCGTTACCTACGAGCAGTACTTC	CASSVGPSGAVTYEQYF	TRBJ2-7	TRBD2	-	TRBV9
TGTGCCAGCAGTCTCCAAGAGACCCAGTACTTC	CASSLQETQYF	TRBJ2-5	-	-	TRBV28
TGTGCCACCAGTGATCCAGGGCAGCCCCAGCATTTT	CATSDPGQPQHF	TRBJ1-5	-	-	TRBV24-1
TGTGCCAGCAGGATGAGTGCGGATACGCAGTATTTT	CASRMSADTQYF	TRBJ2-3	-	-	TRBV12-3/TRBV12-4
TGTGCCAGCTCATTCAAAGAGACCCAGTACTTC	CASSFKETQYF	TRBJ2-5	-	-	TRBV18
TGTGCCAGCAGCTTAGGCGGGGACACCGGGGAGCTGTTTTTT	CASSLGGDTGELFF	TRBJ2-2	-	once	TRBV7-8
TGTGCCAGCAGCCCCGGACAGTACTTTACTGAAGCTTTCTTT	CASSPGQYFTEAFF	TRBJ1-1	-	-	TRBV28
TGTGCCAGCAGCAAGACAGGGTTGTTTAGCAATCAGCCCCAGCATTTT	CASSKTGLFSNQPQHF	TRBJ1-5	TRBD1	few	TRBV5-8
TGTGCCAGTAGTATCTCGACAGGGAGCAATCAGCCCCAGCATTTT	CASSISTGSNQPQHF	TRBJ1-5	TRBD1	-	TRBV19
TGCGCCAGCAGCCAAGGGGTAGGGGGACTAGCGAGCTCCTACGAGCAGTACTTC	CASSQGVGGLASSYEQYF	TRBJ2-7	TRBD2	-	TRBV4-3
TGTGCCAGCAGTACCGGGTCCCTAGGCAATCAGCCCCAGCATTTT	CASSTGSLGNQPQHF	TRBJ1-5	-	-	TRBV28
TGTGCCAGCAGCCCCCTGGGGGGACTGTTTTTT	CASSPLGGLFF	TRBJ1-4	-	-	TRBV7-9